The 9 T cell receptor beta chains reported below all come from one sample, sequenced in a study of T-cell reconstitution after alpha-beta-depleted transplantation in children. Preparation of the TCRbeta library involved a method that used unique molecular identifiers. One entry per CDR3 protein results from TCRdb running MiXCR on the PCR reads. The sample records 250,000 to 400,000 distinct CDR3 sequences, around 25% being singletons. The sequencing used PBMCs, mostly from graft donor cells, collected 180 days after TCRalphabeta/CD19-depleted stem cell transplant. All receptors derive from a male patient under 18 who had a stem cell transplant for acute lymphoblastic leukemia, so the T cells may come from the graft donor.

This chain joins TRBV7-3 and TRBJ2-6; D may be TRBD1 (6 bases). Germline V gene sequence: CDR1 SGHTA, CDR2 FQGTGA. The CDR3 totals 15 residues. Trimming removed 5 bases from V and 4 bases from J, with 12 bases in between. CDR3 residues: CASSINRAGANVLTF. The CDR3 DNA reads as TGTGCCAGCAGCATAAACAGGGCCGGGGCCAACGTCCTGACTTTC.

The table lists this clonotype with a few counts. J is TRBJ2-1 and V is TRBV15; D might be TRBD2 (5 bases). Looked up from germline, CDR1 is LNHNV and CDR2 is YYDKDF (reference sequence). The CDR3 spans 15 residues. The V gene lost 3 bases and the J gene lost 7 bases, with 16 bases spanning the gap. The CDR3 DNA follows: TGTGCCACCAGCAGTAACCGAGGGCCGAGGAATGAGCAGTTCTTC. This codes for CATSSNRGPRNEQFF.

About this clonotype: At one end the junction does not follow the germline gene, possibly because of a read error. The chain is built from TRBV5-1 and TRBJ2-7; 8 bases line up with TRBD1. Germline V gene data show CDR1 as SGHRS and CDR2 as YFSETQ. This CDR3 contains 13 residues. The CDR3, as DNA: TGCGTCAGCAGCTGGGGACAGGCCTACGAGCAGTACTTC. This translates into CVSSWGQAYEQYF.

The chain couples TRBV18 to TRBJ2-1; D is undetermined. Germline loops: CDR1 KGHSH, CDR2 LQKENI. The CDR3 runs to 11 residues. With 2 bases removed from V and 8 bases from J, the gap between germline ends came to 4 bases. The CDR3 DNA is TGTGCCAGCTCACCATTGGATGAGCAGTTCTTC. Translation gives CASSPLDEQFF.

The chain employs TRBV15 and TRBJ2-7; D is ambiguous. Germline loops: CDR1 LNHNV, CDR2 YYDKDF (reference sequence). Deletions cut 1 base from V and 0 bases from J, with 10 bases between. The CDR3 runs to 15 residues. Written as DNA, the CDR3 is TGTGCCACCAGCAGAGGCGCTTCGCGCTCCTACGAGCAGTACTTC. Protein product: CATSRGASRSYEQYF.

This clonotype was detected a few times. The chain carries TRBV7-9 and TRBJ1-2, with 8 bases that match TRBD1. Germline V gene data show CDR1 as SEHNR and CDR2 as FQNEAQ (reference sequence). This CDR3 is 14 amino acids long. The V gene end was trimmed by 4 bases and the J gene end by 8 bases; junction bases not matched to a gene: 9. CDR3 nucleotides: TGTGCCAGCAGCTCGGACAGGGCGGGGGAAGGCTACACCTTC. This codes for CASSSDRAGEGYTF.

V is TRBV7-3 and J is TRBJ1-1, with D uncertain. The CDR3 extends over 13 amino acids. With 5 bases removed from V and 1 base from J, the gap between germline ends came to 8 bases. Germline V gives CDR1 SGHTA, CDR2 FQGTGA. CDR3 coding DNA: TGTGCCAGCAGCATTGACGGGAACACTGAAGCTTTCTTT. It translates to CASSIDGNTEAFF.

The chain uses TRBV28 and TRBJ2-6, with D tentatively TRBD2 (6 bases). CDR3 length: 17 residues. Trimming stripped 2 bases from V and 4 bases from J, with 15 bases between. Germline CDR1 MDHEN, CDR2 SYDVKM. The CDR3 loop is CASSLTGWGVGANVLTF. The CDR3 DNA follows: TGTGCCAGCAGTTTAACGGGGTGGGGGGTCGGGGCCAACGTCCTGACTTTC.

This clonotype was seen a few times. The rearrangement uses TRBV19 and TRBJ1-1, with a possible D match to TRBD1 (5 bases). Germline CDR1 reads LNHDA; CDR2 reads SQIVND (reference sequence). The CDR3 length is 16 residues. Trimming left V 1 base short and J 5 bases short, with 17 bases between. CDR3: CASSIAPLQGGTEAFF. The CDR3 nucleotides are TGTGCCAGTAGTATAGCCCCCCTCCAGGGTGGAACTGAAGCTTTCTTT.